In this sample, the clone carrying this T cell receptor (beta chain) turned up a few times. The antigen is not known. Since all of the isolated RNA was reverse transcribed, expressed TCRB transcripts were what got sequenced. The assay was immunoSEQ multiplex PCR, and TCRdb's table has in-frame clones only and misses some. The sample lists some 350,000 clones; around 9.6% were seen once. V lost 6 bases to trimming and J lost 7 bases; unmatched junction nucleotides: 6. The CDR3 covers 13 residues. From germline, CDR1 is MNHEY and CDR2 SVGAGI. The entry originates in a study of beta chain features in type 1 diabetes. Markers CD45RO/CCR7/CD25/CD127/CD95/CD27 served to sort CD4+ naive, central memory, regulatory and stem cell-like memory cells. General observations from the study: All four CD4+ subsets from Type 1 diabetes patients carried moderately but significantly shorter TCRB CDR3s.

Sequencing was performed on central memory CD4+ T cells from blood. The sequence was collected from a man aged 30 to 39 with type 1 diabetes. The gene calls are TRBV6-5 and TRBJ1-2, with 9 bases matching TRBD1. CDR3 coding DNA: TGTGCCAGCAGCCCCCGGGACAGGGCTGGCTACACCTTC. Amino acids: CASSPRDRAGYTF.